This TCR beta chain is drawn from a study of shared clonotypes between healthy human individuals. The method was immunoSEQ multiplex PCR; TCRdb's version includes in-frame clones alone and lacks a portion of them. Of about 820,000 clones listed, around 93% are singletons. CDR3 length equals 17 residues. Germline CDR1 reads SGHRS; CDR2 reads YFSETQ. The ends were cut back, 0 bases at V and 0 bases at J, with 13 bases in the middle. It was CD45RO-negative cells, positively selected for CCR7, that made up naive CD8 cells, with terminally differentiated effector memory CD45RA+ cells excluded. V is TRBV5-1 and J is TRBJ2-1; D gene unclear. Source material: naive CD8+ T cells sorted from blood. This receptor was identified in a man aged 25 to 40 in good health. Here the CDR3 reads CASSLEGAESSYNEQFF. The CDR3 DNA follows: TGCGCCAGCAGCTTGGAGGGCGCCGAAAGCTCCTACAATGAGCAGTTCTTC.